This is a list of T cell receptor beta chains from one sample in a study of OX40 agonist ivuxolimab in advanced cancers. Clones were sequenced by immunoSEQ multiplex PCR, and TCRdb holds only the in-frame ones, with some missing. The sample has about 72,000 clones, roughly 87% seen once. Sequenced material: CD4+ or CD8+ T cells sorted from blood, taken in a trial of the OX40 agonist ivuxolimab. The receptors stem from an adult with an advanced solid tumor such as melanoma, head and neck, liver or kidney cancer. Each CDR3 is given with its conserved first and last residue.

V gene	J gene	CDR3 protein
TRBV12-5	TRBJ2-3	CASGYTDTQYF
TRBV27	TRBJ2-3	CASSGSGTLGTDTQYF
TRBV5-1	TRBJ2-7	CASSPGLAGFFEQYF
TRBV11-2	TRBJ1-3	CASSLGIGSSNTIYF
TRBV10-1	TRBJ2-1	CASREDRDGEQFF
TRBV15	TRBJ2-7	CATSSDDQISYEQYF
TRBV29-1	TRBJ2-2	CSVGSGVTGELFF
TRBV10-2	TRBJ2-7	CASSEANSYEQYF
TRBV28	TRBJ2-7	CASMSPYEQYF
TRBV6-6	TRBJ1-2	CASSPLGPYGYTF
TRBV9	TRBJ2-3	CASSVDRAGTDTQYF
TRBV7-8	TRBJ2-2	CASSLALTSGREKNTGELFF
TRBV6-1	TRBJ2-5	CASSEALTRDETQYF
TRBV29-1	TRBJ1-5	CSARQAPNQPQHF
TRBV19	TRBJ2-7	CASSIAAGWHYEQYF
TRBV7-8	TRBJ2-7	CASSSASGYSYEQYF
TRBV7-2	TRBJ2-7	CASRPNRDSYEQYF
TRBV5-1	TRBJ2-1	CASTAGGPYNEQFF
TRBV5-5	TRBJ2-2	CASSLAPGPNTGELFF
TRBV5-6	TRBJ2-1	CASSWARGGRSHNEQFF
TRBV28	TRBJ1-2	CASSFGSGVPWGYTF
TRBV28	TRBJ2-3	CASSGLAGASSTDTQYF
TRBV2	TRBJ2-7	CASSSTGASYEQYF
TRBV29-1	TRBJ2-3	CSATWGDTQYF
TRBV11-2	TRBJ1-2	CASSPLGGLANYGYTF
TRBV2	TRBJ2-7	CASSEAREYEQYF
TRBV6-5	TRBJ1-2	CASSPPGFIYGYTF
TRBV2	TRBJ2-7	CASRPSYEQYF
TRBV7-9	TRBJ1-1	CASSLVGAGNTEAFF
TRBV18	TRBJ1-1	CASSPERVRAEAFF
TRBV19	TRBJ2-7	CASSSPSRGSSPHEQYF
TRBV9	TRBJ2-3	CASSVAEGVGDTQYF
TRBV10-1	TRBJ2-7	CASSRTAASREQYF
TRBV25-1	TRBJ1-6	CASSEFSAGRNSPLHF
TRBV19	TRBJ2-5	CASSIGPGFQETQYF
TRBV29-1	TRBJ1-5	CSAGDSNQPQHF
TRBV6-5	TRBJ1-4	CASRETANEKLFF
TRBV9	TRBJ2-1	CASSEGTHYNEQFF
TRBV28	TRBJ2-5	CASSPVRTETQYF
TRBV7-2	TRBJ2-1	CASSLAVDRIYNEQFF